These T cell receptor beta chains were read from a single sample in a study of blood T cell repertoires in COVID-19. Produced via immunoSEQ multiplex PCR; TCRdb's table is partial and in-frame only. This table has more than 300,000 clones, over 70% appearing once. Sequencing was carried out using peripheral blood. Receptors originate from a woman aged 45 to 65 with acute or convalescent COVID-19. CDR3s include the opening cysteine and the closing phenylalanine or tryptophan. The D gene is left open where the match is weak. Clone size, where shown, is once, few, many, or a class for clones that have expanded.

d_gene,abundance,j_gene,v_gene,CDR3aa,CDR3nt
-,-,TRBJ2-7,TRBV11-3,CASSLSSNSYEQYF,TGTGCCAGCAGCTTATCGAGCAACTCCTACGAGCAGTACTTC
TRBD2,-,TRBJ2-5,TRBV5-1,CASTRQGGRNQETQYF,TGCGCCAGCACCCGCCAGGGCGGGAGGAACCAAGAGACCCAGTACTTC
-,-,TRBJ2-3,TRBV18,CASSTRTAGNTDTQYF,TGTGCCAGCTCAACCAGGACAGCGGGGAACACAGATACGCAGTATTTT
-,-,TRBJ1-4,TRBV7-9,CASSLVRVAATNEKLFF,TGTGCCAGCAGCTTGGTTCGTGTTGCAGCAACTAATGAAAAACTGTTTTTT
-,-,TRBJ1-6,TRBV3-1/TRBV3-2,CASSQGAPNSPLHF,TGTGCCAGCAGCCAAGGGGCTCCTAATTCACCCCTCCACTTT
TRBD2,-,TRBJ2-1,TRBV7-6,CASSPGGAASSYNEQFF,TGTGCCAGCAGCCCCGGGGGGGCGGCTAGCTCCTACAATGAGCAGTTCTTC
TRBD2,-,TRBJ2-5,TRBV4-1,CASSPSFLRASGGAWQTQYF,TGCGCCAGCAGCCCCAGTTTCCTACGGGCTAGCGGGGGTGCCTGGCAGACCCAGTACTTC
TRBD1,once,TRBJ1-4,TRBV12-5,CASGHGTGPPNEKLFF,TGTGCTAGTGGCCACGGGACAGGCCCTCCTAATGAAAAACTGTTTTTT
-,-,TRBJ1-2,TRBV7-2,CASSLELAIGYTF,TGTGCCAGCAGCTTAGAACTCGCTATCGGCTACACCTTC
TRBD1,-,TRBJ1-3,TRBV5-6,CASSRQGYSGNTIYF,TGTGCCAGCAGCCGACAGGGTTATTCTGGAAACACCATATATTTT
TRBD2,-,TRBJ2-2,TRBV7-8,CASSSGLAGGTGELFF,TGTGCCAGCAGCTCGGGACTAGCGGGAGGAACCGGGGAGCTGTTTTTT
-,-,TRBJ2-4,TRBV6-2/TRBV6-3,CASSYGGHGLRYF,TGTGCCAGCAGTTACGGGGGACACGGGCTTCGGTACTTC
TRBD2,many,TRBJ2-2,TRBV14,CASSQDFRPSGLAGELFF,TGTGCCAGCAGCCAAGATTTCCGTCCTAGCGGATTGGCCGGGGAGCTGTTTTTT
TRBD1,-,TRBJ1-1,TRBV5-5,CASSLDRGVYTEAFF,TGTGCCAGCAGCTTGGACAGGGGTGTATACACTGAAGCTTTCTTT
-,once,TRBJ1-5,TRBV6-2/TRBV6-3,CASSYSGGRQPQHF,TGTGCCAGCAGTTACTCGGGGGGTCGTCAGCCCCAGCATTTT
-,-,TRBJ2-1,TRBV5-6,CASSRQPVEQFF,TGTGCCAGCAGCCGACAGCCTGTGGAGCAGTTCTTC
-,-,TRBJ2-3,TRBV6-5,CASRRAKGDSDTQYF,TGTGCCAGCAGGAGGGCCAAAGGTGATTCAGATACGCAGTATTTT
-,-,TRBJ2-7,TRBV4-2,CASSQEYGSTYEQYF,TGTGCCAGCAGCCAAGAATACGGGAGTACCTACGAGCAGTACTTC